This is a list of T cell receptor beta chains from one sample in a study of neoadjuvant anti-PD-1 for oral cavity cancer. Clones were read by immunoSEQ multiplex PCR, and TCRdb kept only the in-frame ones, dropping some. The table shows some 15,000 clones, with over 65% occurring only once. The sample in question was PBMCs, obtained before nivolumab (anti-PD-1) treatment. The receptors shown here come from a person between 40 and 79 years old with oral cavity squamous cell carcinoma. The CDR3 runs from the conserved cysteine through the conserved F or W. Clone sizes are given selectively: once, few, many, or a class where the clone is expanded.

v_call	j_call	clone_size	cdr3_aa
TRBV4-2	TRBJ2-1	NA	CASSHRLAGADAEQFF
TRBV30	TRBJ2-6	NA	CAWSVRGWGSGANVLTF
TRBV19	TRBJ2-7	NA	CASSMGLGQPRSYEQYF
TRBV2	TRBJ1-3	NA	CASREIQSSGNTIYF
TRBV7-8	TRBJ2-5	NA	CASSLRRAIEETQYF
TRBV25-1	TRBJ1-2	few	CASSPQGIYGYTF
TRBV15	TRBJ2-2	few	CATSRDRHQTGELFF
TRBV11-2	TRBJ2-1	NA	CASSRWTWEQFF
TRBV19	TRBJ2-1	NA	CASSTGLAGNNEQFF
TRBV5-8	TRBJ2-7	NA	CASSPYRFGVNEQYF
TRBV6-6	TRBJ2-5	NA	CASSRGQETQYF
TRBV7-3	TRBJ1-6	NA	CASSSGLSNSPLHF
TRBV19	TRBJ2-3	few	CASSNRDRTDTQYF
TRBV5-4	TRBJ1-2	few	CASSRQGGSYGYTF
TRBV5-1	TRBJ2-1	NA	CASSQRLGDNEQFF
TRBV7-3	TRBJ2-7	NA	CASSYNQQGEQYF
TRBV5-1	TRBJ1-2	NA	CASSLNANYGYTF
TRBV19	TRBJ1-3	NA	CASSPQGHSGNTIYF
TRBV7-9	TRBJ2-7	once	CASSPLGYEQYF
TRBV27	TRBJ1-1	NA	CASSPPGTGSNGAFF
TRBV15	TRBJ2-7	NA	CATSRVAGGGNEQYF
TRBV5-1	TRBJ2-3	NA	CASSLEGGPGDTQYF
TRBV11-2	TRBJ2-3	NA	CASSLVARATDTQYF
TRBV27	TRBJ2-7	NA	CASSSPHPEGLDEQYF
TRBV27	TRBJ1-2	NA	CASSPWDGRGYGYTF
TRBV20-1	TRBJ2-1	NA	CSAMTSNEQFF
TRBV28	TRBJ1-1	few	CASSPGTGGRRNTEAFF
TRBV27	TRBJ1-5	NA	CASSLRTGIQPQHF
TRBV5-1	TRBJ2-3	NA	CASSWAGTADTQYF
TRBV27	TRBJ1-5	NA	CASSWRHGVLQPQHF
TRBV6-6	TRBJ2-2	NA	CASSYTGGGELFF
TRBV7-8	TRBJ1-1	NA	CASRSGTGGTEAFF
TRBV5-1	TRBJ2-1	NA	CASSLTSGGASYNEQFF
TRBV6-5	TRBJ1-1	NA	CASRIQQNTEAFF
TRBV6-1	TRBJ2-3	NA	CASSEAIGSRGPDTQYF
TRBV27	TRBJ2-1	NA	CASSSQVNEQFF
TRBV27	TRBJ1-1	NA	CASSLLGDTNTEAFF
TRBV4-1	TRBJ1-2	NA	CASSQVGGYHNYGYTF
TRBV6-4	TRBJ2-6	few	CASSPDRNSGANVLTF
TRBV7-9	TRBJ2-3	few	CASSLLGTTPDTQYF
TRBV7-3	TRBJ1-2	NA	CASSTHRDYGYTF
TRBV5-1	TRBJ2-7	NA	CASSAFQVGYEQYF
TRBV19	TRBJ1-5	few	CASSMGARGGPIQPQHF
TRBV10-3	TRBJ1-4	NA	CAISEVAGNEKLFF
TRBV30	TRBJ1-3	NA	CAWSGMGNTIYF
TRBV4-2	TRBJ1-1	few	CASSQVGTGGLNTEAFF
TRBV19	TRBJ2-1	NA	CASSISGSSYNEQFF
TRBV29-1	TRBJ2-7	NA	CSVGPRTSGRNEQYF
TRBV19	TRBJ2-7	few	CASMRAGVPGNEQYF
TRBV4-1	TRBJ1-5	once	CASSQGGQGNQPQHF
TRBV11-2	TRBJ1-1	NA	CASSPQVNTEAFF
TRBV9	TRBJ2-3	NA	CASSLRGVGRASTDTQYF